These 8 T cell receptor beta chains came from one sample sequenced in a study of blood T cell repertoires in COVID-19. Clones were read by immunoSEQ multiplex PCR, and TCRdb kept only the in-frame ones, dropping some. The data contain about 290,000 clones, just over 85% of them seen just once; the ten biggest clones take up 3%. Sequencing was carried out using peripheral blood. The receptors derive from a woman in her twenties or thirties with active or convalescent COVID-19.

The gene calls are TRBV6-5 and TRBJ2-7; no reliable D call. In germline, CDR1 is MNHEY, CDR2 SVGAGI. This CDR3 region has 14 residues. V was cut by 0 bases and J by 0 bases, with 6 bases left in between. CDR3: CASSYSYSSYEQYF. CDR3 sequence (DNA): TGTGCCAGCAGTTACTCCTACAGCTCCTACGAGCAGTACTTC.

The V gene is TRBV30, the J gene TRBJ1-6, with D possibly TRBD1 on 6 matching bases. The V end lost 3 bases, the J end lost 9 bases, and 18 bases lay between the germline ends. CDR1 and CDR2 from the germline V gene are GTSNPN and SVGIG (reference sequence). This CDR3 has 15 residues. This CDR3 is CAWRTQGQEISPLHF. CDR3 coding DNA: TGTGCCTGGAGAACCCAGGGGCAGGAGATTTCACCCCTCCACTTT.

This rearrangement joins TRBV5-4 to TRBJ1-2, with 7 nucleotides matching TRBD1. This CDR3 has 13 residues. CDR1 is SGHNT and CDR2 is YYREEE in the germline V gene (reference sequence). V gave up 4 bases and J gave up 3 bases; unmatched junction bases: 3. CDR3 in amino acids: CASSVDRDYGYTF. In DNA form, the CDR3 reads TGTGCCAGCAGCGTTGACAGGGACTATGGCTACACCTTC.

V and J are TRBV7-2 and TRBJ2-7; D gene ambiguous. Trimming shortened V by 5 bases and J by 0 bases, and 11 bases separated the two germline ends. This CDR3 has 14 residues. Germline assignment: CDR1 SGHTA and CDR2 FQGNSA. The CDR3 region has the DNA TGTGCCAGCAGCCTTAACAGAAACTCCTACGAGCAGTACTTC. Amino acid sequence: CASSLNRNSYEQYF.

The CDR3, as DNA: TGTGCCAGCAGCTTAGTGGGGACAGCCAGCACTGAAGCTTTCTTT. Amino acid sequence: CASSLVGTASTEAFF. The chain carries TRBV7-2 and TRBJ1-1, with 7 bases fitting TRBD1. The J segment lost 4 bases and the V segment lost 1 base, leaving 6 bases of the junction unmatched. Germline CDR1 reads SGHTA; CDR2 reads FQGNSA. CDR3 length: 15 amino acids.

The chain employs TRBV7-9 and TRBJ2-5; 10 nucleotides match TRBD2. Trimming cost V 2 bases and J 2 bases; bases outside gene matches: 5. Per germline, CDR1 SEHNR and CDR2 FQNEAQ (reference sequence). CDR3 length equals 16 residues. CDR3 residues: CASSLRLAGSQETQYF. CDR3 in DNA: TGTGCCAGCAGCTTACGACTAGCGGGTTCTCAAGAGACCCAGTACTTC. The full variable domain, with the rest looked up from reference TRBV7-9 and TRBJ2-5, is DTGVSQNPRHKITKRGQNVTFRCDPISEHNRLYWYRQTLGQGPEFLTYFQNEAQLEKSRLLSDRFSAERPKGSFSTLEIQRTEQGDSAMYLCASSLRLAGSQETQYFGPGTRLLVL.

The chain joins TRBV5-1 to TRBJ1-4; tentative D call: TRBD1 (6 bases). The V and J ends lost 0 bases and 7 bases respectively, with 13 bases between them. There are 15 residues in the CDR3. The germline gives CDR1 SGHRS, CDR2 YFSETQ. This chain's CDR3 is CASSLGSGVIEKLFF. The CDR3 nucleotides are TGCGCCAGCAGCTTGGGATCAGGGGTGATTGAAAAACTGTTTTTT.

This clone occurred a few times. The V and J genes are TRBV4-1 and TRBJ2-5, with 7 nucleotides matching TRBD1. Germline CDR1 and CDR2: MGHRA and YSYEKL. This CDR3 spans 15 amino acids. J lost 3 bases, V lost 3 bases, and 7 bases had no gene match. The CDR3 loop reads CASSQYRDSEETQYF. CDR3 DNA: TGCGCCAGCAGCCAGTACCGGGACAGTGAAGAGACCCAGTACTTC.